These 26 T cell receptor beta chains were all obtained from the same sample, sequenced in a study of monozygotic twins with inflammatory bowel disease. Reanalyzing the 5' RACE reads, TCRdb keeps one entry per CDR3 protein, without DNA. This sample's table has around 450,000 distinct CDR3 sequences. Material: blood. The receptor source for this set is a human donor with ulcerative colitis or Crohn's disease, or a healthy co-twin of an affected twin (not recorded which).

The chain uses TRBV7-2 and TRBJ2-3; the TCRdb call, TRBD2, lacks DNA for checking. CDR1 SGHTA and CDR2 FQGNSA come from the germline V gene. The CDR3 has 13 amino acids. CDR3 in amino acids: CATRSSGTDTQYF.

This chain uses TRBV6-6 with TRBJ2-7; the TRBD1 assignment by TCRdb is unverifiable without DNA. The CDR3 spans 13 residues. Germline V CDR1 and CDR2: MNHNY, SVGAGI (reference sequence). The CDR3 sequence is CASNDPGDNEQYF.

The chain carries TRBV5-1 and TRBJ2-2; checking the TCRdb D call of TRBD1 is not possible without DNA. Germline V lookup: CDR1 SGHRS, CDR2 YFSETQ. This CDR3 contains 15 residues. CDR3 sequence: CASSLRTGFTGELFF.

The gene calls are TRBV3-1 and TRBJ2-2; no DNA is available, so the TRBD2 call from TCRdb remains unchecked. This CDR3 has 16 residues. Germline loops: CDR1 LGHDT, CDR2 YNNKEL (reference sequence). Here the CDR3 reads CASSYRLAGAVGELFF.

This chain joins TRBV4-1 and TRBJ1-1. CDR1 and CDR2 from the germline V gene are MGHRA and YSYEKL. The CDR3 length is 14 residues. This CDR3 is CASSQETAGTEAFF.

The chain uses TRBV6-5 and TRBJ2-5; TCRdb picks TRBD1, but there is no DNA to check that call. This CDR3 spans 13 amino acids. Germline assignment: CDR1 MNHEY and CDR2 SVGAGI. The CDR3 reads CASRWADQETQYF.

This rearrangement joins TRBV18 to TRBJ2-1; as DNA is missing, the TRBD2 call by TCRdb cannot be tested. Germline V CDR1 and CDR2: KGHSH, LQKENI. This CDR3 contains 14 residues. CDR3 amino acids: CASSPTRGGNEQFF.

The V gene is TRBV11-2, the J gene TRBJ2-3; the D gene TCRdb calls, TRBD1, cannot be checked with no DNA. This CDR3 region has 14 residues. Germline-derived CDR1 and CDR2 are SGHAT and FQNNGV. CDR3 sequence: CASTQAGSTDTQYF.

The chain links TRBV27 to TRBJ2-4. Germline lookup yields CDR1 MNHEY and CDR2 SMNVEV (reference sequence). The CDR3 runs to 15 residues. CDR3 sequence: CASSLSGLAKNIQYF.

This sequence joins TRBV7-9 and TRBJ2-1; checking the TCRdb D call of TRBD2 is not possible without DNA. CDR1 is SEHNR and CDR2 is FQNEAQ in the germline V gene (reference sequence). The CDR3 has 15 amino acids. The CDR3 reads CASSSFAGTESEQFF. The variable domain in full, with the rest retrieved from reference TRBV7-9 and TRBJ2-1, is DTGVSQNPRHKITKRGQNVTFRCDPISEHNRLYWYRQTLGQGPEFLTYFQNEAQLEKSRLLSDRFSAERPKGSFSTLEIQRTEQGDSAMYLCASSSFAGTESEQFFGPGTRLTVL.

CDR3 region: CSARDGAGGTHGYTF. V and J are TRBV20-1 and TRBJ1-2. This CDR3 is 15 amino acids long. Germline V gene sequence: CDR1 DFQATT, CDR2 SNEGSKA (reference sequence).

CDR3 residues: CATSDSGQGSGETQYF. The V call is TRBV24-1, the J call TRBJ2-5; TCRdb's D gene call, TRBD1, goes unchecked for lack of DNA. The CDR3 sequence is 16 residues long. Germline loops: CDR1 KGHDR, CDR2 SFDVKD.

The chain uses TRBV7-9 and TRBJ2-1; the TCRdb D gene call, TRBD1, has no DNA to confirm it. The CDR3 extends over 14 amino acids. Germline V CDR1 and CDR2: SEHNR, FQNEAQ (reference sequence). CDR3 loop: CASSSGTGSNEQFF.

The genes are TRBV11-2 and TRBJ2-7; the TRBD1 assignment by TCRdb is unverifiable without DNA. The CDR3 sequence is 17 residues long. Germline CDR1 is SGHAT and CDR2 is FQNNGV. CDR3: CASSLVGEGGVGYEQYF.

CDR3 region: CASSEYQGSNEKLFF. The gene calls are TRBV25-1 and TRBJ1-4; TCRdb reports TRBD1, a call that lacks DNA to check it against. Germline-derived CDR1 and CDR2 are MGHDK and SYGVNS. The CDR3 consists of 15 residues.

This sequence joins TRBV5-1 and TRBJ2-1; no DNA is available, so the TRBD2 call from TCRdb remains unchecked. The length of the CDR3 is 16 residues. The germline V gene encodes CDR1 SGHRS and CDR2 YFSETQ. The CDR3 sequence: CASSLESREAYNEQFF. The variable domain in full, completed from reference TRBV5-1 and TRBJ2-1, reads KAGVTQTPRYLIKTRGQQVTLSCSPISGHRSVSWYQQTPGQGLQFLFEYFSETQRNKGNFPGRFSGRQFSNSRSEMNVSTLELGDSALYLCASSLESREAYNEQFFGPGTRLTVL.

The chain has TRBV4-2 and TRBJ2-5; TCRdb lists TRBD2, though no DNA is available to test this call. CDR1 and CDR2 from the germline V gene are LGHNA and YNFKEQ. CDR3 size: 15 residues. The CDR3 spells CASSQLAGYQETQYF.

This sequence joins TRBV20-1 and TRBJ2-1; there is no DNA to check the TCRdb D call of TRBD1. The CDR3 runs 15 residues. Germline CDR1 reads DFQATT; CDR2 reads SNEGSKA (reference sequence). CDR3 sequence: CSAPGTNSYYNEQFF.

The chain carries TRBV29-1 and TRBJ2-7. The V gene's germline CDR1 is SQVTM and CDR2 ANQGSEA. CDR3 size: 11 residues. The CDR3 here is CSGHLGYEQYF.

This rearrangement joins TRBV5-6 to TRBJ1-1; TCRdb's D gene call, TRBD1, goes unchecked for lack of DNA. CDR3 length equals 14 residues. Germline CDR1 SGHDT, CDR2 YYEEEE. CDR3 protein: CASSFGEGSTEAFF.

The gene calls are TRBV12-3 or TRBV12-4 and TRBJ2-2; TCRdb's D gene call, TRBD2, goes unchecked for lack of DNA. The CDR3 has 16 residues. CDR3 sequence: CASSPTSGGASGELFF.

V gene TRBV4-3 combines with J gene TRBJ2-6; TCRdb returns TRBD1, unconfirmable since there is no DNA. Looked up from germline, CDR1 is LGHNA and CDR2 is YSLEER. CDR3 length equals 16 residues. The CDR3 sequence: CASSPQTGAGANVLTF.

V gene TRBV29-1 combines with J gene TRBJ2-7; TCRdb lists TRBD1, though no DNA is available to test this call. The CDR3 sequence is 13 residues long. In germline, CDR1 is SQVTM, CDR2 ANQGSEA. CDR3 amino acids: CSVATVASYEQYF.

The chain has TRBV5-6 and TRBJ2-7; TCRdb's D call of TRBD1 is untestable without DNA. Germline assignment: CDR1 SGHDT and CDR2 YYEEEE. This CDR3 is built from 13 residues. This chain's CDR3 is CASSLGRGDEQYF. Based on the CDR3 plus reference TRBV5-6 and TRBJ2-7, the full variable domain is DAGVTQSPTHLIKTRGQQVTLRCSPKSGHDTVSWYQQALGQGPQFIFQYYEEEERQRGNFPDRFSGHQFPNYSSELNVNALLLGDSALYLCASSLGRGDEQYFGPGTRLTVT.

The chain is built from TRBV3-1 and TRBJ2-1; the D gene TCRdb calls, TRBD2, cannot be checked with no DNA. The CDR3 totals 13 residues. From germline, CDR1 is LGHDT and CDR2 YNNKEL (reference sequence). CDR3 residues: CASSQGRVNEQFF.

The chain links TRBV7-2 to TRBJ2-2. This CDR3 contains 12 residues. CDR1 is SGHTA and CDR2 is FQGNSA in the germline V gene. CDR3 sequence reads: CASRTAVGELFF.